These 7 T cell receptor beta chains were all obtained from the same sample, sequenced in a study of cytomegalovirus exposure and HLA in healthy donors. PCR was performed using 60 Vbeta and 13 Jbeta primers. Here immunoSEQ multiplex PCR was the method, and the copy in TCRdb shows in-frame clones only, minus some. The sample includes 90,000 to 120,000 clones, around 62% of them seen just once. The material sequenced was PBMCs. Receptor source: a man aged 25 to 40 in good health and CMV-seropositive.

This clone showed up just once. The CDR3 DNA follows: TGCGCCAGCAGTCCTAGCGGGGGCTACAATGAGCAGTTCTTC. Its translation: CASSPSGGYNEQFF. This chain connects TRBV5-1 to TRBJ2-1; TRBD2 matches at 10 bases. V lost 5 bases, J lost 3 bases, and 2 bases stayed unmatched. Germline-derived CDR1 and CDR2 are SGHRS and YFSETQ. The CDR3 contains 14 residues.

The chain uses TRBV12-1 and TRBJ2-2; TRBD2 is the table's D call and was not checked against the DNA. TRBV12-1 corresponds to a pseudogene. The CDR3 loop spans 22 amino acids. The CDR3 DNA is TGTGCCAGCAGCCGGCCCATGGCACGGGGGACTAGGAAGATCAGGGCCGCCGGGGAGCTGTTTTTT. Its protein is CASSRPMARGTRKIRAAGELFF.

The chain employs TRBV13 and TRBJ2-4, with D uncertain. Germline V gene lookup returns CDR1 PRHDT and CDR2 FYEKMQ (reference sequence). The CDR3 spans 13 residues. V dropped 2 bases and J dropped 9 bases, with 11 bases sitting between them. The CDR3 nucleotides are TGTGCCAGCAGCTTAAGGCAGGCAGGCATTCAGTACTTC. It encodes CASSLRQAGIQYF.

This chain joins TRBV2 and TRBJ1-5, with 8 bases lining up with TRBD1. CDR3 length equals 15 residues. Per germline, CDR1 SNHLY and CDR2 FYNNEI. J was trimmed by 9 bases and V by 6 bases; bases with no gene match: 13. CDR3 amino acids: CASSGQGPLSSPQHF. In nucleotides, the CDR3 is TGTGCCAGCAGCGGACAGGGACCATTATCATCGCCCCAGCATTTT.

The chain is built from TRBV5-1 and TRBJ1-5, with D perhaps TRBD1 (5 bases). Between the trimmed V and J ends, which lost 4 bases and 0 bases, there was a span of 11 bases. Germline assignment: CDR1 SGHRS and CDR2 YFSETQ. CDR3 size: 15 residues. CDR3 nucleotide sequence: TGCGCCAGCAGCACAGGAGATTATAGCAATCAGCCCCAGCATTTT. Translating it yields CASSTGDYSNQPQHF.

This chain links TRBV6-5 with TRBJ2-2, with TRBD2 as a possible D gene (6 bases). The CDR3 extends over 14 amino acids. In germline, CDR1 is MNHEY, CDR2 SVGAGI. The V end was cut by 8 bases, the J end by 3 bases, with 13 bases between. Written as DNA, the CDR3 is TGTGCCAGCCGACGGGGGACGTACACCGGGGAGCTGTTTTTT. Translation gives CASRRGTYTGELFF.

This chain joins TRBV11-2 and TRBJ2-7; D is ambiguous. Per the germline V gene, CDR1 is SGHAT and CDR2 is FQNNGV. This CDR3 is 14 amino acids long. V gave up 4 bases and J gave up 2 bases, with 12 bases separating them. DNA for the CDR3: TGTGCCAGCAGCTCCGGTACGTTGCCCTACGAGCAGTACTTC. Amino acids: CASSSGTLPYEQYF.